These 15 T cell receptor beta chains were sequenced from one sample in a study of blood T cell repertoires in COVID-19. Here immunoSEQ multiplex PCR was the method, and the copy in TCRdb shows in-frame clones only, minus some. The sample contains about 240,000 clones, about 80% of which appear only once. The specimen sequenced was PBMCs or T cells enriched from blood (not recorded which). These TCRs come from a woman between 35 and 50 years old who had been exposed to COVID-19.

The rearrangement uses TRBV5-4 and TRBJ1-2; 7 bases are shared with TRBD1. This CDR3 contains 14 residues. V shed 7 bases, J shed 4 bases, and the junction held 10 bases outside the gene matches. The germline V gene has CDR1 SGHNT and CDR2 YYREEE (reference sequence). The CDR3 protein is CASGMDNRGYGYTF. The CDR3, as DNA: TGTGCCAGCGGCATGGATAACAGGGGCTATGGCTACACCTTC.

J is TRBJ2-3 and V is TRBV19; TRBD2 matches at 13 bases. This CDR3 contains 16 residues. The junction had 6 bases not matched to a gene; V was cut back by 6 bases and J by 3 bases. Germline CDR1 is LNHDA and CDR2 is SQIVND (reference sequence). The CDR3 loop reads CASRPETSGGTDTQYF. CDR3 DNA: TGTGCCAGTAGGCCTGAGACTAGCGGGGGGACAGATACGCAGTATTTT.

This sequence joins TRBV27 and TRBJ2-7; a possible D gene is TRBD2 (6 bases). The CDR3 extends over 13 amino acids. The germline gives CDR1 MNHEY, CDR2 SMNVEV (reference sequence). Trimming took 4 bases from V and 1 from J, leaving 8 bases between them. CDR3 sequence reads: CASSSAGSYEQYF. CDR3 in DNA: TGTGCCAGCAGTTCGGCGGGGTCCTACGAGCAGTACTTC.

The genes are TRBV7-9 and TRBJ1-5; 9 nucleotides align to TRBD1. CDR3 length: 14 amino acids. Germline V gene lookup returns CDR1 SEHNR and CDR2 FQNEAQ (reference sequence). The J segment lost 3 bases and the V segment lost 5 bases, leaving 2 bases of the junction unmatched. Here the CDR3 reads CASSRDRVNQPQHF. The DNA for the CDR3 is TGTGCCAGCAGCCGGGACAGGGTCAATCAGCCCCAGCATTTT. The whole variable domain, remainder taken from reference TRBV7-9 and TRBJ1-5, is DTGVSQNPRHKITKRGQNVTFRCDPISEHNRLYWYRQTLGQGPEFLTYFQNEAQLEKSRLLSDRFSAERPKGSFSTLEIQRTEQGDSAMYLCASSRDRVNQPQHFGDGTRLSIL.

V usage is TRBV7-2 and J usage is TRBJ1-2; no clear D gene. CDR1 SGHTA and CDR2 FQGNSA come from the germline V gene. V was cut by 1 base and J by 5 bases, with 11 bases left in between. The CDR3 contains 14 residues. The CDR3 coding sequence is TGTGCCAGCAGCTTAGGCAAACAGATATATGGCTACACCTTC. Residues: CASSLGKQIYGYTF.

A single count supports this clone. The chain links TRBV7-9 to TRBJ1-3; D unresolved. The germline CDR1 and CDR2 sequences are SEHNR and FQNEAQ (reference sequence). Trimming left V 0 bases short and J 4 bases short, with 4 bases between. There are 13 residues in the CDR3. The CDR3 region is CASSLAPGNTIYF. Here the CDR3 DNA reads TGTGCCAGCAGCTTAGCCCCGGGAAACACCATATATTTT.

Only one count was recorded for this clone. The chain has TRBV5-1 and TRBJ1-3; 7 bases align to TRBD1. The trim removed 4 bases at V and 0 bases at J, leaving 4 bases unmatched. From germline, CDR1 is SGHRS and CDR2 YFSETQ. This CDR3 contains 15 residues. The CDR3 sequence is CASSPQGNSGNTIYF. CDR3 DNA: TGCGCCAGCAGCCCACAGGGGAACTCTGGAAACACCATATATTTT. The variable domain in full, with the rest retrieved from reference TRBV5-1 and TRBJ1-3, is KAGVTQTPRYLIKTRGQQVTLSCSPISGHRSVSWYQQTPGQGLQFLFEYFSETQRNKGNFPGRFSGRQFSNSRSEMNVSTLELGDSALYLCASSPQGNSGNTIYFGEGSWLTVV.

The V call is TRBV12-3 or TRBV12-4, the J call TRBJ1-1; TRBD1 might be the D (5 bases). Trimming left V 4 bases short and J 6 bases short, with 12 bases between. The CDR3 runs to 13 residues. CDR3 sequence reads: CASSSQPGAEAFF. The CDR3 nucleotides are TGTGCCAGCAGTTCCCAACCGGGGGCTGAAGCTTTCTTT.

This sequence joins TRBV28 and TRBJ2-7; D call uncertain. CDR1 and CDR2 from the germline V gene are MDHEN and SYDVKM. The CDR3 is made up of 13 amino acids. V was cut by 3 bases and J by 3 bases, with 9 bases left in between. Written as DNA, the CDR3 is TGTGCCAGCAGTTTGGTCAGAAGCTACGAGCAGTACTTC. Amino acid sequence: CASSLVRSYEQYF.

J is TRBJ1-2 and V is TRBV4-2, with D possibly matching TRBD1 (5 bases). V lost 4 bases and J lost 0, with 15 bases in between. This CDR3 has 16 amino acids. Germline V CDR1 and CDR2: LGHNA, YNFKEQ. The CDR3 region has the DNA TGTGCCAGCAGCCCAGTTGGGGCAGAGACTAACTATGGCTACACCTTC. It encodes CASSPVGAETNYGYTF.

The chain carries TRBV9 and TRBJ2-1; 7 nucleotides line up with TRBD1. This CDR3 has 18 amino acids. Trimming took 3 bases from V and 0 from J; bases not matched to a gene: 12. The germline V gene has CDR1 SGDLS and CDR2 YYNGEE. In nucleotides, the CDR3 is TGTGCCAGCAGCGGGATATTGGGACAGCCGCTCTCCTACAATGAGCAGTTCTTC. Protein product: CASSGILGQPLSYNEQFF.

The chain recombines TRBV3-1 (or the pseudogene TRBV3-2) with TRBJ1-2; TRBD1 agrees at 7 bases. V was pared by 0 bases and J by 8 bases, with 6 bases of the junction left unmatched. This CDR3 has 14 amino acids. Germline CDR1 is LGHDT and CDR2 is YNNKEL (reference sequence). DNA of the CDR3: TGTGCCAGCAGCCAAGAGGGACAGCTAATGGGCTACACCTTC. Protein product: CASSQEGQLMGYTF.

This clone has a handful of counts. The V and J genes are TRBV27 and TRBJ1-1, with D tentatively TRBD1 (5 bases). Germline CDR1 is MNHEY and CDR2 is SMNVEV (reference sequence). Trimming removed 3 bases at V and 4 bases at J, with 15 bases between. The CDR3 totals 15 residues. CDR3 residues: CASSFFGTSGTEAFF. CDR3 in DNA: TGTGCCAGCAGTTTTTTTGGGACTTCGGGCACTGAAGCTTTCTTT.

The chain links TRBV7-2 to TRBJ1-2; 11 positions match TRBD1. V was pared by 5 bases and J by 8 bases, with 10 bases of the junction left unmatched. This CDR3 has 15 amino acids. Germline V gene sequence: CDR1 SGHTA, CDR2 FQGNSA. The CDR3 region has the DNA TGTGCCAGCAGCCCGGCGGACAGGGGGCCGGGGGGCTACACCTTC. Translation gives CASSPADRGPGGYTF.

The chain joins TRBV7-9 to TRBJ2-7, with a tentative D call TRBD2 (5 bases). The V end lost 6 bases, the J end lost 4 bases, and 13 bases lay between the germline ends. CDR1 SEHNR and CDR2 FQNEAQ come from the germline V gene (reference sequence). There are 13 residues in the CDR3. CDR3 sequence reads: CASRPNTGYEQYF. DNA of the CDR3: TGTGCCAGCAGGCCTAACACGGGATACGAGCAGTACTTC.